The subject of this entry is one TCR beta chain. The antigen is unknown. The table came from immunoSEQ multiplex PCR; TCRdb's copy has only in-frame clones and leaves some out. The sample lists roughly 2.2 million clones; more than 80% were seen once. The data stem from a study of shared clonotypes between healthy human individuals. Broader study findings: Approximately 5.1% was the fraction of naive CD4 clonotypes found shared across a handful of donors.

J gave up 4 bases and V 0 bases, and 9 bases lay outside the gene matches. The CDR3 extends over 18 amino acids. CDR1 and CDR2 from the germline V gene are LGHNA and YSLEER. The V call is TRBV4-3, the J call TRBJ2-2; 9 positions match TRBD1. Material: naive CD4+ T cells from PBMCs. Subset in this sample: CD45RA+ positively selected. The receptor comes from a man aged 18 to 29 in good health. Some clones in this sample may be carry-over from other donors' samples. In DNA form, the CDR3 reads TGCGCCAGCAGCCAAGAATCCCGGGGACAGGGCCCCACCGGGGAGCTGTTTTTT. Residues: CASSQESRGQGPTGELFF.